This T cell receptor (beta chain) comes out of a study of identifying expanded T cells in peripheral blood (dated by TCRdb to 2018 to 2020). Some background on the complete study: Four technical replicates, made by sequencing separate aliquots from the same pool of genomic DNA, were compared pairwise. General conclusions and limits of the study: The beta-binomial model significantly reduced the number of clones called differentially abundant and the false-positive rate across all healthy-donor time intervals. The binomial model flagged about 1.3 differentially abundant clones between technical replicates, compared with about 17 over roughly 2 weeks and about 20 over about four weeks. The authors expected biological variance in healthy repertoires might increase further over much longer intervals such as months to years. Variance in clone template counts between approximately two-week samples significantly increased with total template count across all healthy donors.

No immune events such as infections were documented for the healthy donors during the collection period. Healthy-donor blood repertoires served as a training cohort to calibrate time-dependent variance in a beta-binomial model of T-cell clone differential abundance. There were roughly 10 healthy donors in the training cohort, of whom 3 were female and 7 were male. On average the donors were about 40 years old, and their ages spanned roughly 29 to 64 years. Whole blood was collected from each healthy donor at three time points spaced two weeks apart and obtained from a commercial supplier. For immunosequencing, genomic DNA was extracted from unsorted whole blood. The immunoSEQ Assay, which relies on bias-controlled multiplex PCR amplification of genomic DNA, was used to profile TCRbeta CDR3 regions. The paper's data handling went like this. To quantify the absolute abundance of each unique TCRbeta CDR3 region, the sequences were collapsed and filtered. Differential abundance was tested with two models: a binomial (Fisher-equivalent) model and a beta-binomial model that adds time-dependent variance fitted from healthy donors. Any clone with fewer than 5 combined templates was excluded, and a clone was called differentially abundant if its Benjamini-Hochberg FDR was below 0.01. In the beta-binomial model, variance was expressed as a function of the total template count across the two samples, in the form v = (b*log(k)+a)^2. What TCRdb holds here is the immuneACCESS table cut down to in-frame rearrangements. Part of the clones is not present; checked against another copy, under half of the missing clones reflect an unresolved V gene, and the others are unexplained. V, J and clone size were drawn from that table, and D and trimming were deduced from the DNA. The sample yields some 90,000 clones; 88% were counted once. Of the sample, roughly 19% falls within the top ten clones.

In the case of this clone: The specificity of this receptor is unknown. Nothing much larger sits one base from this clone, and base qualities are not available.

The germline V gene (reference sequence) supplies CDR1 SGHKS and CDR2 YYEKEE. The CDR3 sequence holds 12 residues, the cysteine and phenylalanine included. CDR3 DNA only is kept here, 36 bases in frame from base 1. V is cut back by 4 bases and J by 8 bases, with 5 bases in the junction unmatched. The receptor's source is a person aged 18 to 70 in good health. Input material: blood. The rearranged chain carries TRBV5-5 and TRBJ1-2, with 7 junctional bases fitting TRBD1. The nucleotide sequence reads TGTGCCAGCAGCCCTGACAGGGCCGGCTACACCTTC. This translates into CASSPDRAGYTF. With all but the CDR3 taken from the reference TRBV5-5 and TRBJ1-2 genes, the full variable domain is: DAGVTQSPTHLIKTRGQQVTLRCSPISGHKSVSWYQQVLGQGPQFIFQYYEKEERGRGNFPDRFSARQFPNYSSELNVNALLLGDSALYLCASSPDRAGYTFGSGTRLTVV.